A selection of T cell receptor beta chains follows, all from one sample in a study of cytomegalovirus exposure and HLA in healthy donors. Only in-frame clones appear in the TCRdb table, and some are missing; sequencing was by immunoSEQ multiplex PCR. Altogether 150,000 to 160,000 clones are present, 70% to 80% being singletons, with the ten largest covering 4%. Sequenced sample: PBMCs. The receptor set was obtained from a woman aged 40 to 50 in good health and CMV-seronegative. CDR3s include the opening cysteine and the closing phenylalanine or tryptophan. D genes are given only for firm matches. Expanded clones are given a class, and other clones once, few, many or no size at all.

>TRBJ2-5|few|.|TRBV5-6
CASSLSPTDQPVQGYF
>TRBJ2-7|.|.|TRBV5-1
CASSPDRYEQYF
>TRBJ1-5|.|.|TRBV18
CASSPGRADQPQHF
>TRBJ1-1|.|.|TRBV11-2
CASSFTGKAFF
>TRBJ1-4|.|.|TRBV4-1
CASSQVQGLQELFF
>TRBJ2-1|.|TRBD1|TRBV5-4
CASSLDSTGTWFF
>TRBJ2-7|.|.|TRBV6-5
CASSSPGLGYEQYF
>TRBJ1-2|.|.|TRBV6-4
CASSETPDRSYGYTF
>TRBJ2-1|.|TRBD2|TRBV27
CASSLVAGEQFF
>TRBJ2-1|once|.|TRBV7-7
CASSLAWGHNEQFF
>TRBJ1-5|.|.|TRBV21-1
CASSKQGWFSIQPQHF
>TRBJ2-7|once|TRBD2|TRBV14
CASEGRGGVYEQYF
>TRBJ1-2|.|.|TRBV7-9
CASSLATAGEGYTF
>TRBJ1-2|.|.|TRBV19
CASSIDSTGYGYTF
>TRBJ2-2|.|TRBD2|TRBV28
CASSGWTSGDPNTGELFF
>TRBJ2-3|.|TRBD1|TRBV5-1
CASRTSGTGLPWGTDTQYF
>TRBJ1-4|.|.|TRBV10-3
CAIRSGEKLFF
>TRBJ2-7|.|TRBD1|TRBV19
CASSIGTALYEQYF
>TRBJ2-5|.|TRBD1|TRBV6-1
CASSAPDREETQYF
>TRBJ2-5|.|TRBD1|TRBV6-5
CASSYSGTGGWETQYF